Below, 30 T cell receptor beta chains from the same sample are listed, as sequenced in a study of OX40 agonist ivuxolimab in advanced cancers. The method was immunoSEQ multiplex PCR; TCRdb's version includes in-frame clones alone and lacks a portion of them. The sample has 60,000 or so clones, over 80% seen once. This material consisted of CD4+ or CD8+ T cells sorted from blood, taken in a trial of the OX40 agonist ivuxolimab. The receptors here all came from an adult with an advanced solid tumor such as melanoma, head and neck, liver or kidney cancer.

V usage is TRBV6-1 and J usage is TRBJ1-5, with 7 bases that match TRBD1. The CDR3 runs to 15 residues. The ends lost 7 bases at V and 2 bases at J; junction bases unmatched: 8. Germline V gene sequence: CDR1 MNHNS, CDR2 SASEGT. CDR3 residues: CASTRQGAGNQPQHF. The CDR3 nucleotides are TGTGCCAGCACCCGACAGGGAGCGGGCAATCAGCCCCAGCATTTT.

The chain has TRBV11-1 and TRBJ2-1, with 15 bases lining up with TRBD2. CDR3 length equals 16 residues. V shed 5 bases, J shed 7 bases, and the junction held 6 bases outside the gene matches. Per the germline V gene, CDR1 is SGHAT and CDR2 is FQDESV (reference sequence). CDR3 nucleotides: TGTGCCAGCAGCAAAGGGACTAGCGGGGGGTTGAATGAGCAGTTCTTC. Encoded protein: CASSKGTSGGLNEQFF.

This clone came up once. The rearrangement joins TRBV6-5 to TRBJ2-1; D is undetermined. Germline assignment: CDR1 MNHEY and CDR2 SVGAGI. The CDR3 has 14 amino acids. V was trimmed by 2 bases and J by 6 bases, leaving 11 bases between them. CDR3 DNA: TGTGCCAGCAGTTACGGGCAGATTGGCAATGAGCAGTTCTTC. The encoded protein is CASSYGQIGNEQFF.

As for this clone: The sample carries other DNA sequences with the same CDR3. The V gene is TRBV9, the J gene TRBJ2-3, with D unclear. In germline, CDR1 is SGDLS, CDR2 YYNGEE. V lost 3 bases and J lost 0, with 2 bases in between. The CDR3 covers 12 residues. This CDR3 reads CASSGSTDTQYF. CDR3 sequence (DNA): TGTGCCAGCAGCGGAAGCACAGATACGCAGTATTTT.

V and J are TRBV18 and TRBJ2-1, with 7 bases fitting TRBD2. CDR1 is KGHSH and CDR2 is LQKENI in the germline V gene. The CDR3 covers 12 residues. The V gene end was trimmed by 11 bases and the J gene end by 7 bases; junction bases not matched to a gene: 8. CDR3 protein: CAGGRAGNEQFF. The CDR3 region has the DNA TGTGCCGGAGGGAGGGCCGGTAATGAGCAGTTCTTC.

This rearrangement joins TRBV6-6 to TRBJ1-1, with 9 bases matching TRBD1. This CDR3 comprises 14 residues. CDR1 and CDR2 from the germline V gene are MNHNY and SVGAGI (reference sequence). V gave up 7 bases and J gave up 7 bases; unmatched junction bases: 10. The CDR3 DNA reads as TGTGCCAGCACCCTGACAGGGGGAGGCGGTGAAGCTTTCTTT. It encodes CASTLTGGGGEAFF.

The chain joins TRBV30 to TRBJ1-6; D unresolved. Trimming shortened V by 1 base and J by 9 bases, and 10 bases separated the two germline ends. This CDR3 is built from 13 residues. Germline V gene data show CDR1 as GTSNPN and CDR2 as SVGIG (reference sequence). The CDR3: CAWSGTIGSPLHF. In nucleotides, the CDR3 is TGTGCCTGGAGTGGTACAATCGGTTCACCCCTCCACTTT.

This sequence joins TRBV6-1 and TRBJ1-2, with TRBD1 as a possible D gene (5 bases). The CDR3 sequence is 15 residues long. V was pared by 2 bases and J by 4 bases, with 14 bases between. Germline CDR1 reads MNHNS; CDR2 reads SASEGT. The DNA for the CDR3 is TGTGCCAGCAGTGAATGGGCTAGGGGCTCCTATGGCTACACCTTC. Translating it yields CASSEWARGSYGYTF.

The CDR3 DNA follows: TGTGCCAGCAGTGAGGAGCGGAGTCCCTACAATGAGCAGTTCTTC. It specifies CASSEERSPYNEQFF. The gene calls are TRBV25-1 and TRBJ2-1; possible D gene TRBD2, 5 bases. Deletions cut 3 bases from V and 2 bases from J, with 11 bases between. Germline lookup yields CDR1 MGHDK and CDR2 SYGVNS. The CDR3 loop spans 15 amino acids.

The V call is TRBV9, the J call TRBJ2-7, with D uncertain. Germline CDR1 reads SGDLS; CDR2 reads YYNGEE. This CDR3 comprises 15 residues. With 0 bases removed from V and 6 bases from J, the gap between germline ends came to 16 bases. The CDR3 DNA is TGTGCCAGCAGCGTAGCCGGGTTACCTCTCGCCGAGCAGTACTTC. Residues: CASSVAGLPLAEQYF.

V usage is TRBV7-2 and J usage is TRBJ2-7; D call uncertain. Germline CDR1 and CDR2: SGHTA and FQGNSA. V was pared by 6 bases and J by 0 bases, with 6 bases between. The CDR3 totals 12 residues. CDR3 sequence reads: CASSFNSYEQYV. DNA for the CDR3: TGTGCCAGCAGTTTCAACTCCTACGAGCAGTACGTC.

This clone has just one count. V is TRBV2 and J is TRBJ2-7; D is unresolved. Trimming removed 6 bases at V and 5 bases at J, with 5 bases between. The CDR3 extends over 10 amino acids. The germline V gene has CDR1 SNHLY and CDR2 FYNNEI. The CDR3 bases are TGTGCCAGCAGCACACACGAGCAGTACTTC. Encoded protein: CASSTHEQYF.

The chain links TRBV7-9 to TRBJ2-2, with D possibly being TRBD1 (6 bases). CDR1 is SEHNR and CDR2 is FQNEAQ in the germline V gene (reference sequence). V was trimmed by 3 bases and J by 6 bases, leaving 11 bases between them. The CDR3 contains 14 residues. The CDR3: CASSLVQGPGELFF. The CDR3 nucleotides are TGTGCCAGCAGCTTGGTTCAGGGGCCCGGGGAGCTGTTTTTT.

The rearrangement links TRBV28 to TRBJ1-5, with D unclear. CDR1 and CDR2 from the germline V gene are MDHEN and SYDVKM. This CDR3 is built from 14 residues. Trimming took off 3 bases at V and 3 bases at J, with 9 bases between the two ends. CDR3 bases: TGTGCCAGCAGTTTGGGAGTTTACAATCAGCCCCAGCATTTT. This gives the protein CASSLGVYNQPQHF.

This sequence joins TRBV28 and TRBJ2-3; D uncertain. V was cut by 1 base and J by 0 bases, with 8 bases left in between. This CDR3 contains 15 residues. The germline V gene encodes CDR1 MDHEN and CDR2 SYDVKM. CDR3 in amino acids: CASSLFGLSTDTQYF. CDR3 nucleotides: TGTGCCAGCAGTTTATTCGGGCTTAGCACAGATACGCAGTATTTT.

The genes are TRBV6-5 and TRBJ1-5; the match to TRBD1 covers 9 bases. The CDR3 is made up of 15 amino acids. Germline V gives CDR1 MNHEY, CDR2 SVGAGI. With V trimmed by 3 bases and J by 2 bases, 2 bases remained unmatched. In DNA, the CDR3 is TGTGCCAGCAGTTATGGGACAGGGCGCAATCAGCCCCAGCATTTT. This encodes CASSYGTGRNQPQHF.

This clone appeared once. V usage is TRBV19 and J usage is TRBJ1-1; maybe TRBD1 (6 bases). Trimming pared 7 bases from V and 7 bases from J, leaving 16 bases between. CDR3 length equals 13 residues. Germline CDR1 reads LNHDA; CDR2 reads SQIVND (reference sequence). As DNA, the CDR3 is TGTGCCAGTAAGGGGGACGGGGCAGTTGAAGCTTTCTTT. This sequence encodes CASKGDGAVEAFF.

J is TRBJ1-5 and V is TRBV10-3; D is possibly TRBD1 (5 bases). CDR3 length: 12 residues. Germline assignment: CDR1 ENHRY and CDR2 SYGVKD. The germline V and J ends were trimmed by 3 bases and 5 bases, with 5 bases remaining between them. The CDR3 DNA reads TGTGCCATCAGTGACAGGGATCAGCCCCAGCATTTT. The encoded protein is CAISDRDQPQHF.

This chain uses TRBV2 with TRBJ1-1; D perhaps matches TRBD1 (5 bases). V was shortened by 1 base and J by 4 bases, with 10 bases between the two germline ends. CDR3 length equals 14 residues. Per the germline V gene, CDR1 is SNHLY and CDR2 is FYNNEI. CDR3 sequence: CASSEGRGGTEAFF. In nucleotides, the CDR3 is TGTGCCAGCAGTGAAGGGCGGGGGGGCACTGAAGCTTTCTTT.

The chain combines TRBV15 with TRBJ2-1; no definite D call. The CDR3 sequence is 13 residues long. V was clipped by 3 bases and J by 5 bases, with 8 bases between them. In germline, CDR1 is LNHNV, CDR2 YYDKDF (reference sequence). CDR3 sequence reads: CATSSGQNNEQFF. CDR3 in DNA: TGTGCCACCAGCAGCGGGCAGAACAATGAGCAGTTCTTC.

The chain carries TRBV6-6 and TRBJ2-7; 12 bases fit TRBD2. Looked up from germline, CDR1 is MNHNY and CDR2 is SVGAGI (reference sequence). CDR3 size: 15 residues. V dropped 6 bases and J dropped 3; count of bases not matched to a gene: 6. The CDR3 sequence: CASSPGLAGIYEQYV. The CDR3 nucleotides read TGTGCCAGCAGCCCAGGACTAGCGGGAATCTACGAGCAGTACGTC.

The J gene is TRBJ2-7, the V gene TRBV11-2; D is unclear. V shed 0 bases and J shed 3 bases, with 6 bases lying between them. The CDR3 sequence is 13 residues long. The V gene's germline CDR1 is SGHAT and CDR2 FQNNGV. For the CDR3, the DNA is TGTGCCAGCAGCTTAGACGGTGACTACGAGCAGTACGTC. Amino acids: CASSLDGDYEQYV.

The chain employs TRBV20-1 and TRBJ2-1; no clear D gene. The germline V gene has CDR1 DFQATT and CDR2 SNEGSKA (reference sequence). The CDR3 is 11 amino acids. With 5 bases removed from V and 8 bases from J, the gap between germline ends came to 10 bases. CDR3 bases: TGCAGTGCTCCCCCCGTCGATGAGCAGTTCTTC. Its protein product is CSAPPVDEQFF.

The J gene is TRBJ2-2, the V gene TRBV28; D is unresolved. The ends were cut back, 3 bases at V and 6 bases at J, with 8 bases in the middle. The V gene's germline CDR1 is MDHEN and CDR2 SYDVKM. This CDR3 has 13 residues. The CDR3 reads CASSFRVAGELFF. The CDR3 DNA sequence: TGTGCCAGCAGTTTTAGGGTGGCCGGGGAGCTGTTTTTT. The entire variable domain, with the rest obtained from reference TRBV28 and TRBJ2-2, is as follows: DVKVTQSSRYLVKRTGEKVFLECVQDMDHENMFWYRQDPGLGLRLIYFSYDVKMKEKGDIPEGYSVSREKKERFSLILESASTNQTSMYLCASSFRVAGELFFGEGSRLTVL.

The chain joins TRBV5-1 to TRBJ1-2, with 8 nucleotides matching TRBD1. Germline V CDR1 and CDR2: SGHRS, YFSETQ. The CDR3 sequence is 14 residues long. The junction had 6 bases not matched to a gene; V was cut back by 2 bases and J by 6 bases. The CDR3 is CASSFLAGGHGYTF. The CDR3 region has the DNA TGCGCCAGCAGCTTCCTAGCAGGGGGCCATGGCTACACCTTC. The entire variable domain, with the rest obtained from reference TRBV5-1 and TRBJ1-2, is as follows: KAGVTQTPRYLIKTRGQQVTLSCSPISGHRSVSWYQQTPGQGLQFLFEYFSETQRNKGNFPGRFSGRQFSNSRSEMNVSTLELGDSALYLCASSFLAGGHGYTFGSGTRLTVV.

This clone was observed a handful of times. The rearrangement uses TRBV14 and TRBJ2-6, with D hard to call. CDR1 and CDR2 from the germline V gene are SGHDN and FVKESK. The ends were cut back, 2 bases at V and 0 bases at J, with 11 bases in the middle. The length of the CDR3 is 17 residues. The DNA for the CDR3 is TGTGCCAGCAGCCAAAACGGACGGACCTCTGGGGCCAACGTCCTGACTTTC. Protein: CASSQNGRTSGANVLTF.

The chain combines TRBV7-9 with TRBJ1-3; a weak D match, TRBD1 (5 bases). CDR1 is SEHNR, CDR2 FQNEAQ, per germline (reference sequence). This CDR3 comprises 14 residues. V shed 3 bases and J shed 0 bases, with 6 bases lying between them. The CDR3: CASSLGDSGNTIYF. The CDR3 coding sequence is TGTGCCAGCAGCTTGGGGGACTCTGGAAACACCATATATTTT.

This clone was seen just once. The V gene is TRBV9, the J gene TRBJ2-6; 8 bases align to TRBD1. Germline CDR1 is SGDLS and CDR2 is YYNGEE. The CDR3 sequence is 17 residues long. The ends lost 3 bases at V and 0 bases at J; junction bases unmatched: 5. The CDR3 DNA sequence: TGTGCCAGCAGCGCTGGGACAGGTAACTCTGGGGCCAACGTCCTGACTTTC. It codes for CASSAGTGNSGANVLTF.

The V call is TRBV4-1, the J call TRBJ1-6; 7 nucleotides line up with TRBD1. The V gene end was trimmed by 1 base and the J gene end by 7 bases; junction bases not matched to a gene: 7. Germline-derived CDR1 and CDR2 are MGHRA and YSYEKL. This CDR3 has 16 amino acids. CDR3 sequence reads: CASSQAAGTENSPLHF. The CDR3 DNA is TGCGCCAGCAGCCAAGCCGCCGGGACAGAGAATTCACCCCTCCACTTT.

The chain uses TRBV7-8 and TRBJ2-3; D unresolved. The V end was cut by 3 bases, the J end by 0 bases, with 13 bases between. Germline CDR1 is SGHVS and CDR2 is FQNEAQ. The CDR3 consists of 16 residues. CDR3: CASSLASHTSTDTQYF. DNA of the CDR3: TGTGCCAGCAGCTTGGCGTCGCATACTAGCACAGATACGCAGTATTTT.